These T cell receptor beta chains were read from a single sample in a study of post-analysis software for immune sequencing data. TCRdb ran MiXCR on the PCR reads and lists one entry per CDR3 protein. This table has some 260,000 distinct CDR3 sequences, approximately 34% appearing once. Input material: blood. These TCRs come from a girl between 10 and 17 years old with multiple sclerosis. CDR3s include the opening cysteine and the closing phenylalanine or tryptophan. A D gene is named only where the DNA matches it firmly. Clone size is not always given. Where it is, it says once, few, many or a class for expanded clones.

D gene: TRBD1
V gene: TRBV29-1
clone size: many
J gene: TRBJ1-5
CDR3 DNA: TGCAGCGTTGCAACCGGGACAGGGGATCAGCCCCAGCATTTT
CDR3 protein: CSVATGTGDQPQHF

D gene: NA
V gene: TRBV7-7
clone size: many
J gene: TRBJ2-5
CDR3 DNA: TGTGCCAGCAGCTTGCCAGGGCCGGGGGAGACCCAGTACTTC
CDR3 protein: CASSLPGPGETQYF

D gene: NA
V gene: TRBV20-1
clone size: NA
J gene: TRBJ1-6
CDR3 DNA: TGCAGTGCTAGGACCGGACCCTCCTATAATTCACCCCTCCACTTT
CDR3 protein: CSARTGPSYNSPLHF

D gene: TRBD1
V gene: TRBV9
clone size: NA
J gene: TRBJ2-2
CDR3 DNA: TGTGCCAGCAGCGTAGCCACAGGGGGCTTCACCGGGGAGCTGTTTTTT
CDR3 protein: CASSVATGGFTGELFF

D gene: TRBD2
V gene: TRBV5-1
clone size: many
J gene: TRBJ2-1
CDR3 DNA: TGCGCCAGCAGCTTTATGCGCGGGAGGTTTACGGATGAGCAGTTCTTC
CDR3 protein: CASSFMRGRFTDEQFF

D gene: TRBD2
V gene: TRBV11-2
clone size: few
J gene: TRBJ2-3
CDR3 DNA: TGTGCCAGCAGGATTCGGGGGGGCCTCGCAGATACGCAGTATTTT
CDR3 protein: CASRIRGGLADTQYF

D gene: TRBD1
V gene: TRBV10-3
clone size: many
J gene: TRBJ1-6
CDR3 DNA: TGTGCCATCAAGCAGGGGGCGGGTTCACCCCTCCACTTT
CDR3 protein: CAIKQGAGSPLHF

D gene: NA
V gene: TRBV3-1
clone size: many
J gene: TRBJ1-5
CDR3 DNA: TGTGCCAGCAGTCTGACTCGGGAGCCCAATCAGCCCCAGCATTTT
CDR3 protein: CASSLTREPNQPQHF

D gene: NA
V gene: TRBV28
clone size: NA
J gene: TRBJ2-2
CDR3 DNA: TGTGCCAGCAGATGGACTGGTCGCACCGGGGAGCTGTTTTTT
CDR3 protein: CASRWTGRTGELFF

D gene: NA
V gene: TRBV7-2
clone size: few
J gene: TRBJ2-7
CDR3 DNA: TGTGCCAGCACCAACGGGGGTGAGCAGTACTTC
CDR3 protein: CASTNGGEQYF

D gene: NA
V gene: TRBV7-2
clone size: NA
J gene: TRBJ1-6
CDR3 DNA: TGTGCCAGCAGCTTACGGGTGCCGGATTCACCCCTCCACTTT
CDR3 protein: CASSLRVPDSPLHF

D gene: TRBD2
V gene: TRBV15
clone size: NA
J gene: TRBJ2-1
CDR3 DNA: TGTGCCACCACACAGGGGTGGACTAGCGGGATTGACAATGAGCGGTTCTTC
CDR3 protein: CATTQGWTSGIDNERFF

D gene: NA
V gene: TRBV2
clone size: many
J gene: TRBJ2-3
CDR3 DNA: TGTGCCAGCAGTGAATTGGGCGGGGAGGATACGCAGTATTTT
CDR3 protein: CASSELGGEDTQYF

D gene: NA
V gene: TRBV20-1
clone size: NA
J gene: TRBJ2-1
CDR3 DNA: TGCAGTGCTAGAGATATAGGAGGGGGGGCCTACAATGAGCAGTTCTTC
CDR3 protein: CSARDIGGGAYNEQFF

D gene: NA
V gene: TRBV15
clone size: NA
J gene: TRBJ2-5
CDR3 DNA: TGTGCCACCAGCAGAAGCGACCAAGAGACCCAGTACTTC
CDR3 protein: CATSRSDQETQYF

D gene: TRBD1
V gene: TRBV10-3
clone size: few
J gene: TRBJ1-5
CDR3 DNA: TGTGCCATCAGAGCAGGGGGCTTGGGGGACCAGCCCCAGCATTTT
CDR3 protein: CAIRAGGLGDQPQHF

D gene: NA
V gene: TRBV20-1
clone size: NA
J gene: TRBJ1-2
CDR3 DNA: TGCAGTGCTAGAGATCCTGTGGAGGCGTTTTTTAGTCGAGATGGCTACACCTTC
CDR3 protein: CSARDPVEAFFSRDGYTF

D gene: NA
V gene: TRBV7-9
clone size: NA
J gene: TRBJ1-4
CDR3 DNA: TGTGCCAGCTCCCTTCGGGGTTTTAATGAAAAACTGTCTTTT
CDR3 protein: CASSLRGFNEKLSF

D gene: NA
V gene: TRBV29-1
clone size: many
J gene: TRBJ2-4
CDR3 DNA: TGCAGCGTTGTTGGCAGATTAGCCAAAAACATTCAGTACTTC
CDR3 protein: CSVVGRLAKNIQYF

D gene: NA
V gene: TRBV7-2
clone size: many
J gene: TRBJ2-5
CDR3 DNA: TGTGCCAGCAGCTTAGGAAGTATCATGCAAGAGACCCAGTACTTC
CDR3 protein: CASSLGSIMQETQYF

D gene: NA
V gene: TRBV6-5
clone size: many
J gene: TRBJ2-6
CDR3 DNA: TGTGCCAGCAGTTACTCGAATAAGGGCGTCGGGGCCAACGTCCTGACTTTC
CDR3 protein: CASSYSNKGVGANVLTF

D gene: NA
V gene: TRBV19
clone size: NA
J gene: TRBJ1-3
CDR3 DNA: TGTGCCAGTAGCATAAGGCGAGGAAACACCATATATTTT
CDR3 protein: CASSIRRGNTIYF

D gene: NA
V gene: TRBV27
clone size: NA
J gene: TRBJ1-1
CDR3 DNA: TGTGCCAGCATCGGCCCCACAGGGTACGGCACTGAAGCTTTCTTT
CDR3 protein: CASIGPTGYGTEAFF

D gene: NA
V gene: TRBV10-3
clone size: NA
J gene: TRBJ1-5
CDR3 DNA: TGTGCCACCAAGACAGGCAATCAGCCCCAGCATTTT
CDR3 protein: CATKTGNQPQHF

D gene: NA
V gene: TRBV7-9
clone size: few
J gene: TRBJ2-5
CDR3 DNA: TGTGCCAGCAGCTTACGTATGGGTACGGTCTCAGAGACCCAGTACTTC
CDR3 protein: CASSLRMGTVSETQYF

D gene: NA
V gene: TRBV9
clone size: many
J gene: TRBJ1-4
CDR3 DNA: TGTGCCAGCAGCGGGACAGTTGCTAATGAAAAACTGTTTTTT
CDR3 protein: CASSGTVANEKLFF

D gene: TRBD2
V gene: TRBV24-1
clone size: many
J gene: TRBJ2-3
CDR3 DNA: TGTGCCACCAGCGGGACTAGCGGCACAGATACGCAGTATTTT
CDR3 protein: CATSGTSGTDTQYF

D gene: TRBD2
V gene: TRBV12-3/TRBV12-4
clone size: NA
J gene: TRBJ2-1
CDR3 DNA: TGTGCCAGCAGTTTCCCGGGGACTACCGGCTCCTACAATGAGCAGTTCTTC
CDR3 protein: CASSFPGTTGSYNEQFF

D gene: NA
V gene: TRBV6-6
clone size: many
J gene: TRBJ2-7
CDR3 DNA: TGTGCCAGCCAGGGGGCGGGAGTACCCTACGAGCAGTACTTC
CDR3 protein: CASQGAGVPYEQYF

D gene: NA
V gene: TRBV4-2
clone size: many
J gene: TRBJ2-4
CDR3 DNA: TGTGCCAGCAGCCGCCCGGACTGGAACAAAAACATTCAGTACTTC
CDR3 protein: CASSRPDWNKNIQYF

D gene: TRBD1
V gene: TRBV7-2
clone size: many
J gene: TRBJ1-2
CDR3 DNA: TGTGCCAGCAGCCATCCGACAGGGTTCGGCTATGGCTACACCTTC
CDR3 protein: CASSHPTGFGYGYTF

D gene: TRBD2
V gene: TRBV7-2
clone size: NA
J gene: TRBJ2-7
CDR3 DNA: TGTGCCAGCAGCTTTAGAAGGGAGGGGGAGCAGTACTTC
CDR3 protein: CASSFRREGEQYF

D gene: NA
V gene: TRBV13
clone size: NA
J gene: TRBJ2-7
CDR3 DNA: TGTGCCAGCAGCTTAGGAGCATCGAGCTCCTACGAGCAGTACTTC
CDR3 protein: CASSLGASSSYEQYF

D gene: NA
V gene: TRBV6-4
clone size: many
J gene: TRBJ2-2
CDR3 DNA: TGTGCCAGCAGTGACCAGACCCAGAACACCGGGGAGCTGTTTTTT
CDR3 protein: CASSDQTQNTGELFF

D gene: TRBD1
V gene: TRBV29-1
clone size: NA
J gene: TRBJ1-1
CDR3 DNA: TGCAGCTTTGCGCCCCAGGGGGGGACTGAAGCTTTCTTT
CDR3 protein: CSFAPQGGTEAFF

D gene: NA
V gene: TRBV29-1
clone size: NA
J gene: TRBJ1-2
CDR3 DNA: TGCAGCGTTGCCAGGGCAAACTATGGCTACACCTTC
CDR3 protein: CSVARANYGYTF

D gene: TRBD1
V gene: TRBV14
clone size: few
J gene: TRBJ1-2
CDR3 DNA: TGTGCCAGCAGGCCCGGGACAGGGGACCTCTATGGCTACACCTTC
CDR3 protein: CASRPGTGDLYGYTF

D gene: NA
V gene: TRBV4-2
clone size: NA
J gene: TRBJ2-3
CDR3 DNA: TGTGCCAGCAGCGCAGAGGGTCCTCCGAGAACAGATACGCAGTATTTT
CDR3 protein: CASSAEGPPRTDTQYF

D gene: TRBD1
V gene: TRBV6-5
clone size: NA
J gene: TRBJ1-6
CDR3 DNA: TGTGCTAGCCAGACAGGGGGTAATTCACCCCTCCACTTT
CDR3 protein: CASQTGGNSPLHF

D gene: NA
V gene: TRBV5-6
clone size: NA
J gene: TRBJ1-5
CDR3 DNA: TGTGCCAGCAGCTTATGGGGGCCCAATCAGCCCCAGCATTTT
CDR3 protein: CASSLWGPNQPQHF

D gene: NA
V gene: TRBV20-1
clone size: many
J gene: TRBJ2-5
CDR3 DNA: TGCAGTGCTAGAGATCAGGGGGTTGGGCGGGAGATAAAGAAAACCCAGTACTTC
CDR3 protein: CSARDQGVGREIKKTQYF